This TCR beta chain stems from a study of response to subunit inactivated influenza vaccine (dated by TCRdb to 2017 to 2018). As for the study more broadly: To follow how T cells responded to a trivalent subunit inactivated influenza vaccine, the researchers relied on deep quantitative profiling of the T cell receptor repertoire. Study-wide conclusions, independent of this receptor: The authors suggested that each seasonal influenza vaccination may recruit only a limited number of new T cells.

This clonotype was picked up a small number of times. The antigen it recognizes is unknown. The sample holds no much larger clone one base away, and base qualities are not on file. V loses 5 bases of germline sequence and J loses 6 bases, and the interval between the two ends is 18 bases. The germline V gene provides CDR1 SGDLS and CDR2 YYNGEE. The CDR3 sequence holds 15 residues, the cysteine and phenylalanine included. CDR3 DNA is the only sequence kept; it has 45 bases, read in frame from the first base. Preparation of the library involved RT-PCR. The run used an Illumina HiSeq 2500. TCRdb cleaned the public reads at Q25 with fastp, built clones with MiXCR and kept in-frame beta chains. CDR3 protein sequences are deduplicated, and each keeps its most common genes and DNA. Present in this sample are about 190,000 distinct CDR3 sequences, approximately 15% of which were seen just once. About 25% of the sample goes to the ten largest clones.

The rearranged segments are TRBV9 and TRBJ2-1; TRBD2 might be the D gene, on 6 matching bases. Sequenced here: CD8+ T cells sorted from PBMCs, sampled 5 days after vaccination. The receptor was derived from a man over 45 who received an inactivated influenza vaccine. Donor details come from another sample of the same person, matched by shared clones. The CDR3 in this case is CASSLGLTTSNEQFF. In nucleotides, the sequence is TGTGCCAGCAGTTTGGGACTGACCACCTCCAATGAGCAGTTCTTC.